The clone carrying this T cell receptor beta chain was seen a few times. What it binds is not known. The data were obtained in a study of immune heterogeneity within non-small cell lung tumors. Bulk tumor genomic DNA (600 ng per sample) served as template. The authors collected several far-apart biopsies from each primary tumor during surgery. Patients went through curative surgery, and their non-small cell lung cancer was untreated and newly diagnosed. Trimming at V came to 4 bases and at J to 9 bases, leaving 4 bases not matched to a gene. There are 14 residues in the CDR3. Per the germline V gene, CDR1 is SGHRS and CDR2 is YFSETQ. Multiplex PCR amplified TCR beta CDR3 with 32 V and 13 J primers. Via MiXCR, TCRdb re-called the multiplex PCR reads, giving one row per CDR3 protein. The table includes fewer than 12,000 distinct CDR3 sequences, 25% to 30% detected once. Study-wide points: Local T-cell clonality and local tumor mutational burden correlated moderately but significantly (R about 0.31). Each patient largely had their own distinct set of high-frequency T-cell receptor beta clonotypes.

This chain uses TRBV5-1 with TRBJ2-1; 13 bases are shared with TRBD2. The sequencing input was lung tumor tissue. The clonotype was recovered from a woman in her sixties with non-small cell lung cancer. For the CDR3, the DNA is TGCGCCAGCAGCAGACTAGCGGGAGGCGGTGAGCAGTTCTTC. Translated, it gives CASSRLAGGGEQFF.